This T cell receptor (beta chain) derives from a study of radiotherapy plus CTLA-4 blockade in lung cancer. Study information: Disease control was achieved by approximately 32% of patients, and objective responses by around 17%. Study conclusions and caveats: In blood, after radiotherapy plus ipilimumab, tumor-derived TCR clones expanded.

V shed 6 bases, J shed 7 bases, and the junction held 3 bases outside the gene matches. Germline V gives CDR1 SNHLY, CDR2 FYNNEI. This CDR3 has 13 amino acids. On this clone: Its antigen is not known.

Enrolled patients, whose metastatic non-small-cell lung cancer was chemo-refractory, received focal radiation plus CTLA-4 blockade with ipilimumab. Only in-frame clones appear in the TCRdb table, and some are missing; sequencing was by immunoSEQ multiplex PCR. This table holds 89,000 or so clones, approximately 78% found once. Specimen: peripheral blood, collected from a patient treated with radiotherapy plus ipilimumab. The V and J genes are TRBV2 and TRBJ1-4, with 9 bases fitting TRBD1. The TCR was taken from a human donor with non-small cell lung cancer who had a partial response to radiotherapy plus ipilimumab. The CDR3 here is CASRKGQGEKLFF. The CDR3 nucleotides are TGTGCCAGCAGGAAGGGACAGGGTGAAAAACTGTTTTTT.